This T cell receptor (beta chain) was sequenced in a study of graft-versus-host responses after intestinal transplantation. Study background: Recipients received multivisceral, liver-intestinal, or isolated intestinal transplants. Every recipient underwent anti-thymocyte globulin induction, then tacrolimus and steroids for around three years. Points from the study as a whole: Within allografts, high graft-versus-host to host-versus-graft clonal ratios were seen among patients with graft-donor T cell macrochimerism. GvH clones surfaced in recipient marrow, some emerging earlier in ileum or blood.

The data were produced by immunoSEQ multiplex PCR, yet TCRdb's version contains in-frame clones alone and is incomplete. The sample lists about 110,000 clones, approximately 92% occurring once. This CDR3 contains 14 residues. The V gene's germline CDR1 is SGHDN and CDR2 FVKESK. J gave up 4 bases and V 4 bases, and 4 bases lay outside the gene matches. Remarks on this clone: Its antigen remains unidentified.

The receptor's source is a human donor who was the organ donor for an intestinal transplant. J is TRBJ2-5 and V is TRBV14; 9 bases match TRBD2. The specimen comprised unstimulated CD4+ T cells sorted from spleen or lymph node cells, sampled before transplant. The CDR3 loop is CASSPSGAPETQYF. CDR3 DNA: TGTGCCAGCAGCCCTAGCGGGGCCCCAGAGACCCAGTACTTC. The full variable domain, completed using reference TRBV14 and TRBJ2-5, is EAGVTQFPSHSVIEKGQTVTLRCDPISGHDNLYWYRRVMGKEIKFLLHFVKESKQDESGMPNNRFLAERTGGTYSTLKVQPAELEDSGVYFCASSPSGAPETQYFGPGTRLLVL.